These T cell receptor beta chains were read from a single sample in a study of cytomegalovirus exposure and HLA in healthy donors. The protocol was immunoSEQ multiplex PCR, while the TCRdb copy is restricted to in-frame clones and leaves out a portion. The data show about 130,000 clones, 80% to 85% seen once. Sequencing was performed on PBMCs. The receptors derive from a human donor in good health. Each CDR3 is given with its conserved first and last residue. The D gene is left open where the match is weak.

cdr3_length: 14; j_call: TRBJ2-3; v_call: TRBV27; d_call: NA; cdr3_nt: TGTGCCAGCAGCCTTACTGAAACGGCAGATACGCAGTATTTT; cdr3_aa: CASSLTETADTQYF
cdr3_length: 11; j_call: TRBJ2-7; v_call: TRBV25-1; d_call: NA; cdr3_nt: TGTGCCAGCAGTGAGTTCGACGAGCAGTACTTC; cdr3_aa: CASSEFDEQYF
cdr3_length: 15; j_call: TRBJ2-3; v_call: TRBV6-6; d_call: TRBD2; cdr3_nt: TGTGCCAGCGTACCTCGATCGGGACTATTTGATACGCAGTATTTT; cdr3_aa: CASVPRSGLFDTQYF
cdr3_length: 13; j_call: TRBJ2-3; v_call: TRBV7-3; d_call: NA; cdr3_nt: TGTGCCAGCAGCTTAACCGTTCTAGATACGCAGTATTTT; cdr3_aa: CASSLTVLDTQYF
cdr3_length: 14; j_call: TRBJ2-7; v_call: TRBV5-5; d_call: TRBD1; cdr3_nt: TGTGCCAGCAGCTTGCCTCCTACAGGGGTCGAGCAGTACTTC; cdr3_aa: CASSLPPTGVEQYF
cdr3_length: 12; j_call: TRBJ1-2; v_call: TRBV5-6; d_call: NA; cdr3_nt: TGTGCCAGCAGCTTGTGGGGGGATGGCTACACCTTC; cdr3_aa: CASSLWGDGYTF
cdr3_length: 13; j_call: TRBJ1-1; v_call: TRBV10-1; d_call: NA; cdr3_nt: TGCGCCAGCAGTGAGGAGGAGAACACTGAAGCTTTCTTT; cdr3_aa: CASSEEENTEAFF
cdr3_length: 15; j_call: TRBJ2-3; v_call: TRBV4-2; d_call: NA; cdr3_nt: TGTGCCAGCAGCCAGACTACCCTCCAATCAGATACGCAGTATTTT; cdr3_aa: CASSQTTLQSDTQYF
cdr3_length: 16; j_call: TRBJ1-1; v_call: TRBV13; d_call: NA; cdr3_nt: TGTGCCAGCAGCTTAGAGACAGGCGTGCGGGACACTGAAGCTTTCTTT; cdr3_aa: CASSLETGVRDTEAFF
cdr3_length: 15; j_call: TRBJ2-1; v_call: TRBV11-2; d_call: NA; cdr3_nt: TGTGCCAGCAGCCGACTAACCTACTCCTACAATGAGCAGTTCTTC; cdr3_aa: CASSRLTYSYNEQFF
cdr3_length: 14; j_call: TRBJ2-7; v_call: TRBV19; d_call: TRBD2; cdr3_nt: TGTGCCAGTAAGCCCGGGGGGGGCTCCGTCGAGCAGTACTTC; cdr3_aa: CASKPGGGSVEQYF
cdr3_length: 16; j_call: TRBJ2-2; v_call: TRBV19; d_call: TRBD1; cdr3_nt: TGTGCCAGTACTATGAAAGGGACAGCGAACACCGGGGAGCTGTTTTTT; cdr3_aa: CASTMKGTANTGELFF